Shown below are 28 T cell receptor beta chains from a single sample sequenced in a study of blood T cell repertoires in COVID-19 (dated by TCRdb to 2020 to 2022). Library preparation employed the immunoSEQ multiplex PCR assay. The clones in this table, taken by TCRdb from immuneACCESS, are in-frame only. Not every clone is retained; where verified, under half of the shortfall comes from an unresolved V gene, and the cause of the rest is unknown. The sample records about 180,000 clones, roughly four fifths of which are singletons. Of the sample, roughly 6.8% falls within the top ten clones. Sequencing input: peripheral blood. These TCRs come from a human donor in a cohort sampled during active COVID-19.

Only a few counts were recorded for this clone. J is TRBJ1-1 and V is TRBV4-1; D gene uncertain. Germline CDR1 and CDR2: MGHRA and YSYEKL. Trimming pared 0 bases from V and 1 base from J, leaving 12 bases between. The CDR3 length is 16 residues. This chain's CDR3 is CASSQDGQVWNTEAFF. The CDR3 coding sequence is TGCGCCAGCAGCCAAGATGGGCAGGTATGGAACACTGAAGCTTTCTTT.

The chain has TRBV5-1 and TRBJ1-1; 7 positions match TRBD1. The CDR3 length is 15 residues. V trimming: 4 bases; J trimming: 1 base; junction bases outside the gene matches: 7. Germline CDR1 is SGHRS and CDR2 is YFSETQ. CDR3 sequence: CASSKTGDRNTEAFF. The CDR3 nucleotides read TGCGCCAGCAGCAAAACAGGGGACAGGAACACTGAAGCTTTCTTT.

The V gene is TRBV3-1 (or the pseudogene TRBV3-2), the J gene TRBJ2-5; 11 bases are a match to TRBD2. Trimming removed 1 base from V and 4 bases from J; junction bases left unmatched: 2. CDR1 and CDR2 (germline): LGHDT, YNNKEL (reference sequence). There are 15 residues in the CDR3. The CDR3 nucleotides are TGTGCCAGCAGCCAAGCACTAGCGGGGGCAGAGACCCAGTACTTC. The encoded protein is CASSQALAGAETQYF.

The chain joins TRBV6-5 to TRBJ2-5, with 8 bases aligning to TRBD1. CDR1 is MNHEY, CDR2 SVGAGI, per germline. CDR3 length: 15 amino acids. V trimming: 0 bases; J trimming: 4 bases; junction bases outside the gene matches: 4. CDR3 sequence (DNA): TGTGCCAGCAGTTACTCGAGGACAGGGCGAGAGACCCAGTACTTC. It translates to CASSYSRTGRETQYF.

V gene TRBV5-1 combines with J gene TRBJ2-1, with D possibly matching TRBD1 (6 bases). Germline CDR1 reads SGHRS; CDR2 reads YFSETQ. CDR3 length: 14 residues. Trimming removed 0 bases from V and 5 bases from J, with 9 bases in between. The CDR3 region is CASSLVGADNEQFF. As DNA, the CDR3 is TGCGCCAGCAGCTTGGTGGGGGCCGACAATGAGCAGTTCTTC.

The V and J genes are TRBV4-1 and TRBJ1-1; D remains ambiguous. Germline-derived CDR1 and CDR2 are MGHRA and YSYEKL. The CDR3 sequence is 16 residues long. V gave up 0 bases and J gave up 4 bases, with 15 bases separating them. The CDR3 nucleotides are TGCGCCAGCAGCCAAGATATGCGACATTTGGGCACTGAAGCTTTCTTT. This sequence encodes CASSQDMRHLGTEAFF.

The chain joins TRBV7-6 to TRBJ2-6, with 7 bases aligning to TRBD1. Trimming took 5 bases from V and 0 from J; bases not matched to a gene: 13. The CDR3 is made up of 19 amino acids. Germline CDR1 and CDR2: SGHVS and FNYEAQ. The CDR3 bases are TGTGCCAGCAGCCTTGACACGGACAGGACTCACTCTGGGGCCAACGTCCTGACTTTC. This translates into CASSLDTDRTHSGANVLTF.

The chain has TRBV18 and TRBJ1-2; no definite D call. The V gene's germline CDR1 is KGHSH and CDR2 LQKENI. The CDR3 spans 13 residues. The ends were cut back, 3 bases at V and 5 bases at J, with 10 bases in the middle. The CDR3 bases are TGTGCCAGCTCACCCGACACAACTTATGGCTACACCTTC. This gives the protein CASSPDTTYGYTF. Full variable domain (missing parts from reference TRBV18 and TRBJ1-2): NAGVMQNPRHLVRRRGQEARLRCSPMKGHSHVYWYRQLPEEGLKFMVYLQKENIIDESGMPKERFSAEFPKEGPSILRIQQVVRGDSAAYFCASSPDTTYGYTFGSGTRLTVV.

The CDR3 DNA reads as TGTGCCACCAGAGCAAGAGGGGGCCCTTTTTCTAATAGCAATCAGCCCCAGCATTTT. Amino acid sequence: CATRARGGPFSNSNQPQHF. The V call is TRBV24-1, the J call TRBJ1-5; 7 nucleotides match TRBD1. V shed 7 bases, J shed 0 bases, and the junction held 17 bases outside the gene matches. The CDR3 has 19 residues. Germline-derived CDR1 and CDR2 are KGHDR and SFDVKD.

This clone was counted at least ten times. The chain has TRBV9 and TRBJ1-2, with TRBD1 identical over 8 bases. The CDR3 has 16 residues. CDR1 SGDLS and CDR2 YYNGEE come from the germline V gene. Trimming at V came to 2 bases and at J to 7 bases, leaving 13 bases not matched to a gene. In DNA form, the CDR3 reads TGTGCCAGCAGCGTGGACCCGAACGGACAGGGCGGTGGCTACACCTTC. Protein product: CASSVDPNGQGGGYTF.

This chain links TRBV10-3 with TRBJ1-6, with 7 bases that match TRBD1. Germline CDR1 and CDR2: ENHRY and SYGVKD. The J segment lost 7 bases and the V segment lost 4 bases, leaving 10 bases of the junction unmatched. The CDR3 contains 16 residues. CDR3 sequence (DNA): TGTGCCATCAGTGGCCACGACAGGGAGGAAAATTCACCCCTCCACTTT. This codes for CAISGHDREENSPLHF.

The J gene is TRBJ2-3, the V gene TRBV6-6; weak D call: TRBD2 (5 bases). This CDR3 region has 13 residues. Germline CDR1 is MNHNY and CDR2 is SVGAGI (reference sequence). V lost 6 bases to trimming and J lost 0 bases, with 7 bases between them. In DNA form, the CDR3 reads TGTGCCAGCAGAACTAGTAGCACAGATACGCAGTATTTT. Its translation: CASRTSSTDTQYF.

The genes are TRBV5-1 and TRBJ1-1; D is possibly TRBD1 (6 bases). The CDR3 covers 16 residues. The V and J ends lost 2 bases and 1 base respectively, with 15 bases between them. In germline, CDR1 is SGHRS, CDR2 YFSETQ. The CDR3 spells CASSFGMRGANTEAFF. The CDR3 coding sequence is TGCGCCAGCAGCTTTGGGATGCGGGGGGCGAACACTGAAGCTTTCTTT.

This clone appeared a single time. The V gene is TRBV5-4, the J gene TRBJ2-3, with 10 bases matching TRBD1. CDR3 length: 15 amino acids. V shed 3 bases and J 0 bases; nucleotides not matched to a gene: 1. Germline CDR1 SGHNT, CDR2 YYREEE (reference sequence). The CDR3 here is CASSWGQGSTDTQYF. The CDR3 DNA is TGTGCCAGCAGCTGGGGACAGGGGAGCACAGATACGCAGTATTTT.

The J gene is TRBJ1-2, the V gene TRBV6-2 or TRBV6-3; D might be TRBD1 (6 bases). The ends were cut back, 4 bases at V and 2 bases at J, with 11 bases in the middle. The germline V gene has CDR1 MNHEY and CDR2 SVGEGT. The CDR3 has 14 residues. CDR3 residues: CASSSNRENYGYTF. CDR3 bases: TGTGCCAGCAGTTCCAACAGGGAGAACTATGGCTACACCTTC.

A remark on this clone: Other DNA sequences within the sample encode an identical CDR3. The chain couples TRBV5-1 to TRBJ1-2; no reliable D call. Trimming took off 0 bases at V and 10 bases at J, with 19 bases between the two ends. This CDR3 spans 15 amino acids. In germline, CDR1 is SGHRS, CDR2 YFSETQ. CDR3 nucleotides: TGCGCCAGCAGCTTGGCCATTTCGCGGGCGTACGCCTACACCTTC. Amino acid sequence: CASSLAISRAYAYTF. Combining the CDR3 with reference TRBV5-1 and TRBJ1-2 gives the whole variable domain KAGVTQTPRYLIKTRGQQVTLSCSPISGHRSVSWYQQTPGQGLQFLFEYFSETQRNKGNFPGRFSGRQFSNSRSEMNVSTLELGDSALYLCASSLAISRAYAYTFGSGTRLTVV.

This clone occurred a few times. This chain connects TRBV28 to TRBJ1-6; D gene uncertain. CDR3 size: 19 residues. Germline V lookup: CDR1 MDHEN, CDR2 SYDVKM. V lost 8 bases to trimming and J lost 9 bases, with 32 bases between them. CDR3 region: CASESALSFGRTEGSPLHF. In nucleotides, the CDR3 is TGTGCCAGCGAATCGGCCCTTTCCTTCGGACGGACCGAGGGTTCACCCCTCCACTTT.

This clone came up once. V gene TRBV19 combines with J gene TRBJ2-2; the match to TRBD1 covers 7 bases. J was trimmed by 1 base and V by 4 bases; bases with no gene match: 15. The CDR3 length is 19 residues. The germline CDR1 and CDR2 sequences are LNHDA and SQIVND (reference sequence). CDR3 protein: CASSTIWTGTDKNTGELFF. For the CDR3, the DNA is TGTGCCAGTAGTACAATTTGGACGGGGACAGACAAGAACACCGGGGAGCTGTTTTTT.

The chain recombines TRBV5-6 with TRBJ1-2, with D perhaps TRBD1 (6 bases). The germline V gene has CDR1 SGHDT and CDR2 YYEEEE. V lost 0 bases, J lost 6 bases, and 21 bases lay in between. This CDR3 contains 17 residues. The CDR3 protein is CASSLGLSDSGYHGYTF. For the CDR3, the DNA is TGTGCCAGCAGCTTGGGTCTTTCGGACAGCGGATACCATGGCTACACCTTC.

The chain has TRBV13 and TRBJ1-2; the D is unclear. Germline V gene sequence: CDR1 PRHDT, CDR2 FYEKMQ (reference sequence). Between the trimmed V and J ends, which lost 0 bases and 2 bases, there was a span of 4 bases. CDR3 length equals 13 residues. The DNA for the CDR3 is TGTGCCAGCAGCTTAGGGACAAACTATGGCTACACCTTC. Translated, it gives CASSLGTNYGYTF.

CDR3 in DNA: TGTGCCAGCAGAGCCTCCGGGGGGAGCCAAGAGACCCAGTACTTC. It is translated as CASRASGGSQETQYF. This chain links TRBV5-5 with TRBJ2-5, with 7 bases matching TRBD2. The V segment lost 5 bases and the J segment 1 base; nucleotides outside the gene matches: 8. The CDR3 runs to 15 residues. Looked up from germline, CDR1 is SGHKS and CDR2 is YYEKEE (reference sequence).

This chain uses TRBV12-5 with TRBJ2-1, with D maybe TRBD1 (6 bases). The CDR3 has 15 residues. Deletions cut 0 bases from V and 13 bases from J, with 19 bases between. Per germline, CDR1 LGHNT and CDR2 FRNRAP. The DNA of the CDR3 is TGTGCTAGTGGTTTGGTAACAGGGAGAGAGCTATACCAGTTCTTC. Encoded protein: CASGLVTGRELYQFF.

The CDR3 coding sequence is TGTGCCAGCAGCTTAGGAGACAGAGCGTGGGCTTTCTTT. Translation: CASSLGDRAWAFF. The V and J genes are TRBV7-9 and TRBJ1-1; D might be TRBD1 (5 bases). In germline, CDR1 is SEHNR, CDR2 FQNEAQ (reference sequence). This CDR3 has 13 residues. Trimming removed 1 base from V and 11 bases from J, with 14 bases in between.

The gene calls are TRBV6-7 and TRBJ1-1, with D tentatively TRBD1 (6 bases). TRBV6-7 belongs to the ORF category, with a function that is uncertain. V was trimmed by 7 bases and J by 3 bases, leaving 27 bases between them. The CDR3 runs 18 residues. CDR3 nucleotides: TGTGCCAGCACCAAGAACTTCAGGGGCACCCCGGAGGACACTGAAGCTTTCTTT. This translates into CASTKNFRGTPEDTEAFF.

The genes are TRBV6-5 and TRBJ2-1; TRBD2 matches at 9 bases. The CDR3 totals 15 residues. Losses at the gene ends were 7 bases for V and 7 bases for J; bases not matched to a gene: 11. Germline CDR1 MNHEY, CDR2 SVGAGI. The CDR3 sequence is CASTSGTSSGNEQFF. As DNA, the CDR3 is TGTGCCAGCACTTCCGGGACTAGCTCCGGGAATGAGCAGTTCTTC.

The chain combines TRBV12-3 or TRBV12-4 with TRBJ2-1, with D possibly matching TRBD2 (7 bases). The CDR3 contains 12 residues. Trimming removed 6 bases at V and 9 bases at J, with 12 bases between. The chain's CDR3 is CASSQGGGEQFF. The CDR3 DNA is TGTGCCAGCAGCCAAGGGGGGGGTGAGCAGTTCTTC.

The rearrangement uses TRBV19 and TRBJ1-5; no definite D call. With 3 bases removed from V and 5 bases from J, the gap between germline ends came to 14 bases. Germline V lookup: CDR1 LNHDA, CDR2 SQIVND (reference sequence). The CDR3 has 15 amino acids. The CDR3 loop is CASSITPTEDQPQHF. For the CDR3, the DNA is TGTGCCAGTAGTATTACCCCCACTGAGGATCAGCCCCAGCATTTT.

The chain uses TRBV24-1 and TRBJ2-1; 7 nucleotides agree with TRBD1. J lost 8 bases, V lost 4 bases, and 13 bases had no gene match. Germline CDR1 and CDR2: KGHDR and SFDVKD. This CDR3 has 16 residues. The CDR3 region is CATSDLPWTGVDEQFF. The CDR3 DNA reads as TGTGCCACCAGTGACCTTCCTTGGACAGGCGTGGATGAGCAGTTCTTC.